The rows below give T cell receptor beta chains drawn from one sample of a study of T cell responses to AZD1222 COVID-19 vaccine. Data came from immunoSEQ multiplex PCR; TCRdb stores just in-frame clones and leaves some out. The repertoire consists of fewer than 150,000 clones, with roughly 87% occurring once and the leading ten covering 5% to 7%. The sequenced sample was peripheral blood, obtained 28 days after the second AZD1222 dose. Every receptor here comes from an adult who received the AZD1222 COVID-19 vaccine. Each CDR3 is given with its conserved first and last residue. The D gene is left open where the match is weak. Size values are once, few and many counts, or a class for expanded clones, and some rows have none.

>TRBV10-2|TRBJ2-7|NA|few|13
TGCGCCAGCAGGGAGGGGGCTAGGGACGAGCAGTACTTC
CASREGARDEQYF
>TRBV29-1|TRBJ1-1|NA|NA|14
TGCAGCGTTGAATTTAAGGCAGAGTACACTGAAGCTTTCTTT
CSVEFKAEYTEAFF
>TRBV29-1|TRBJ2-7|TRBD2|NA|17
TGCAGCGTTGAAGGAACTAGCGGGAGGGCCTCCCCCTACGAGCAGTACTTC
CSVEGTSGRASPYEQYF
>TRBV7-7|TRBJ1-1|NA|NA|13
TGTGCCAGCAGCTTGACGGTGAACACTGAAGCTTTCTTT
CASSLTVNTEAFF
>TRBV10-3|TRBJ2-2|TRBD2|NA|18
TGTGCCATCAGTGAGTGGGTAGCGGGGCACATGAACACCGGGGAGCTGTTTTTT
CAISEWVAGHMNTGELFF
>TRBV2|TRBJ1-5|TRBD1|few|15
TGTGCCAGCGGACGCGGACAGGGCATCGGTCAGCCCCAGCATTTT
CASGRGQGIGQPQHF
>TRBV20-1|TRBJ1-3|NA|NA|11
TGCAGCGCTGACCGAGGAAACACCATATATTTT
CSADRGNTIYF
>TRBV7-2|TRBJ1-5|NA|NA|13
TGTGCCAGCAGCTCAACTTTCAATCAGCCCCAGCATTTT
CASSSTFNQPQHF
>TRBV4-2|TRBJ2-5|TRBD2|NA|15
TGTGCCAGCAGCCAAGCGTCAGCGGGACGTGAGACCCAGTACTTC
CASSQASAGRETQYF
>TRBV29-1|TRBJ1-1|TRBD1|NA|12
TGCAGCGCTGGACAGGGAAACACTGAAGCTTTCTTT
CSAGQGNTEAFF
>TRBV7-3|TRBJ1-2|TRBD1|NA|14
TGTGCCAGCAGCCCACAGGGGGGCGGGGGTGGCTACACCTTC
CASSPQGGGGGYTF
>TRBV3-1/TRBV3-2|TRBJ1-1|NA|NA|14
TGTGCCAGCAGCCAAAGGCAGGCGAACACTGAAGCTTTCTTT
CASSQRQANTEAFF
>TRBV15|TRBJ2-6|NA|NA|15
TGTGCCACCGGAAGGGAAAGCTCTGGGGCCAACGTCCTGACTTTC
CATGRESSGANVLTF
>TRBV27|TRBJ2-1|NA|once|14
TGTGCCAGCCAAGGCGGGACCTCCTACAATGAGCAGTTCTTC
CASQGGTSYNEQFF
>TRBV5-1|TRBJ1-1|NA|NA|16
TGCGCCAGCAGCTTGTTCCCACAGGGAACGAACACTGAAGCTTTCTTT
CASSLFPQGTNTEAFF
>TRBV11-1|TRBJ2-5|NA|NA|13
TGTGCCAGCAGCTTAGGGCAGCAAGAGACCCAGTACTTC
CASSLGQQETQYF
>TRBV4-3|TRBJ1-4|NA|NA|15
TGCGCCAGCAGCCCTACGTTTGCAACTAATGAAAAACTGTTTTTT
CASSPTFATNEKLFF
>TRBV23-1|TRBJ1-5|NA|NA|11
TGCGCCAGCAGTGGCAAGGGGCCCCAGCATTTT
CASSGKGPQHF
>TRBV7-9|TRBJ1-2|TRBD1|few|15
TGTGCCAGCAGCTTAGTGGACAGGGTGGCCTATGGCTACACCTTC
CASSLVDRVAYGYTF
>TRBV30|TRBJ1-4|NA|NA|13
TGTGCCTGGACCCTCTCCGGGGGGGAAAAACTGTTTTTT
CAWTLSGGEKLFF
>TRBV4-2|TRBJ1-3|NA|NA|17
TGTGCCAGCAGCCAAGAAGAGTACCTTATGGAAGGAAACACCATATATTTT
CASSQEEYLMEGNTIYF
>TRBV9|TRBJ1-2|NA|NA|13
TGTGCCAGCAGCGGGGGAAAGTTGAGGGGCTACACCTTC
CASSGGKLRGYTF
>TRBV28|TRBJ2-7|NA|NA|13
TGTGCCAGCAGTCTGAGGACGGTCTACGAGCAGTACTTC
CASSLRTVYEQYF
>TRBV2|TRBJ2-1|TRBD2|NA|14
TGTGCCAGCACTTCGACTAGCGTAAGAAATGAGCAGTTCTTC
CASTSTSVRNEQFF
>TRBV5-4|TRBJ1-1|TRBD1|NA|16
TGTGCCAGCAGCTTAGACAGGGGATTGATAGGCACTGAAGCTTTCTTT
CASSLDRGLIGTEAFF
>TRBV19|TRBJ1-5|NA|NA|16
TGTGCCAGTAGTATAGATCTTGGGGAAGGCAATCAGCCCCAGCATTTT
CASSIDLGEGNQPQHF
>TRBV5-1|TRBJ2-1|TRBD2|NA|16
TGCGCCAGCAGCTTCGGGACTAGCGGGTCCTACAATGAGCAGTTCTTC
CASSFGTSGSYNEQFF
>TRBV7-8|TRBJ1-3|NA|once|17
TGTGCCAGCTTTCTCCTGGGGGGGACCAGCTCTGGAAACACCATATATTTT
CASFLLGGTSSGNTIYF
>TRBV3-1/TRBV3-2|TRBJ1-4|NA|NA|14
TGTGCCAGCAGCCAAGGCCAGCTGAATGAAAAACTGTTTTTT
CASSQGQLNEKLFF
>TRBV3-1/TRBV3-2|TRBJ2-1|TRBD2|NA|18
TGTGCCAGCAGCCAAGGTAGACTAGCGGGCACCCTGGGGGATGAGCAGTTCTTC
CASSQGRLAGTLGDEQFF
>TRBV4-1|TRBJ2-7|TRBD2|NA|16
TGCGCCAGCAGCCTACAGGCTAGCGGGGGTGCCTACGAGCAGTACTTC
CASSLQASGGAYEQYF
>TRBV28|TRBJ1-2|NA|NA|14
TGTGCCAGCAGCTTGACAGGACCTAACTATGGCTACACCTTC
CASSLTGPNYGYTF
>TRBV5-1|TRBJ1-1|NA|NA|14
TGCGCCAGCAGCTTGGGGGCAAGAGGCACTGAAGCTTTCTTT
CASSLGARGTEAFF
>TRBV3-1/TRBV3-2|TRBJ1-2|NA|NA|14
TGTGCCAGCAGCCAAGATGTGGCAGGTAGAGGCTACACCTTC
CASSQDVAGRGYTF
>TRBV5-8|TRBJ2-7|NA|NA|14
TGTGCCAGCAGCTTGGCGGGACAAAACTACGAGCAGTACTTC
CASSLAGQNYEQYF
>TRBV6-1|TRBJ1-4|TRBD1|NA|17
TGTGCCAGCAGTGTCAGGACAGGGGGTGGCACTAATGAAAAACTGTTTTTT
CASSVRTGGGTNEKLFF
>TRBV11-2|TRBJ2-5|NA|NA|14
TGTGCCAGCAGCTTGAATGCGGGTCAAGAGACCCAGTACTTC
CASSLNAGQETQYF
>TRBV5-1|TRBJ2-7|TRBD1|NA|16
TGCGCCAGCAGCTTGGCGGTAGGGGGCTACTCCTACGAGCAGTACTTC
CASSLAVGGYSYEQYF
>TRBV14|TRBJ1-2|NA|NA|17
TGTGCCAGCAGCCAAGATGGGTGGAGGGATGTAAACTATGGCTACACCTTC
CASSQDGWRDVNYGYTF
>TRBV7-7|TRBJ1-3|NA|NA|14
TGTGCTAGCAGCTTAGGTGGTTCTGGAAACACCATATATTTT
CASSLGGSGNTIYF
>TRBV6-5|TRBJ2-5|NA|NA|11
TGTGCCAGCAGGATCCAAGAGACCCAGTACTTC
CASRIQETQYF
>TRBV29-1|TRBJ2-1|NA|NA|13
TGCAGCGTTGACTCATCGGGGGACGATGAGCAGTTCTTC
CSVDSSGDDEQFF
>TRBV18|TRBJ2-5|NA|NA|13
TGTGCCAGCTCACCTTCCGGCGACGGTACCCAGTACTTC
CASSPSGDGTQYF
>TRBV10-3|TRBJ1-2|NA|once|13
TGTGCCATCAGGGAAGGGGGGGATGGAGGCTACACCTTC
CAIREGGDGGYTF
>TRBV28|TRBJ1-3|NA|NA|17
TGTGCCAGCGTCTTCATTGGACGGGACGCCTCTGGAAACACCATATATTTT
CASVFIGRDASGNTIYF
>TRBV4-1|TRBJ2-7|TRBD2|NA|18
TGCGCCAGCAGCCAATCCCTTGATTCCGGGACTAGCGGCTACGAGCAGTACTTC
CASSQSLDSGTSGYEQYF
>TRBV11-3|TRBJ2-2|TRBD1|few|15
TGTGCCAGCGGGGACAGGGGGACAAACACCGGGGAGCTGTTTTTT
CASGDRGTNTGELFF
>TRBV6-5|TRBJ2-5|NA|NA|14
TGTGCCAGCGAAAAGGGACGGACGGGAGAGACCCAGTACTTC
CASEKGRTGETQYF
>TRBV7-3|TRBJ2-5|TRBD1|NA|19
TGTGCCAGCAGTCAGGGTGCCGGGACAGGGGGCGATCCGCGGGAGACCCAGTACTTC
CASSQGAGTGGDPRETQYF
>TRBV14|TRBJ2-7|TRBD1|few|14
TGTGCCAGCAGCCGGACAGGGCTAACCTACGAGCAGTACTTC
CASSRTGLTYEQYF
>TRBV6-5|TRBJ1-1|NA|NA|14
TGTGCCAGCAGATCAACTTCCTTGAACACTGAAGCTTTCTTT
CASRSTSLNTEAFF
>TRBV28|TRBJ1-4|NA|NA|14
TGTGCCAGCACCCCCTGGCATGCCGGTGAAAAACTGTTTTTT
CASTPWHAGEKLFF
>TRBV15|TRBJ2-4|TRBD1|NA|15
TGTGCCACCAGCAGGGCAGGGGGTTTCAAAAACATTCAGTACTTC
CATSRAGGFKNIQYF
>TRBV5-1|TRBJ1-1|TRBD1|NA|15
TGCGCCAGCAGCCAGGAACAGGGGGGAAACACTGAAGCTTTCTTT
CASSQEQGGNTEAFF
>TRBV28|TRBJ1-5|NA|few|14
TGTGCCAGCAGTCGGGACAACAGCAATCAGCCCCAGCATTTT
CASSRDNSNQPQHF